The clone carrying this T cell receptor (beta chain) appeared once. Its antigen is still unknown. These data come from a study of vaccination effects on CD4 cells after COVID-19. Overall study: In the ViraFEST assay, antigen-specific CD4+ clonotypes were identified by expansion after peptide-pool stimulation. Findings of the study overall: Clones of infection and vaccine origin contracted markedly late after vaccination.

Culturing for around 10 days preceded CD4+ T cell isolation. The person's infection with SARS-CoV-2, confirmed by PCR, took place between March and December 2020. Two doses of BNT162b2 or mRNA-1273 vaccine were administered to participants. On day 3 and again on day 7, half the medium was replaced with IL-2 medium. Trimming at V came to 2 bases and at J to 9 bases, leaving 5 bases not matched to a gene. The CDR3 is 14 residues long. Germline loops: CDR1 SGHTA, CDR2 FQGNSA. The method was immunoSEQ multiplex PCR; TCRdb's version includes in-frame clones alone and lacks a portion of them. The sample consists of 40,000 to 45,000 clones, more than 65% of them appearing once.

V gene TRBV7-2 combines with J gene TRBJ2-7, with 12 nucleotides matching TRBD2. Material: CD4+ T cells from PBMCs cultured without peptide, obtained after COVID-19 vaccination. This TCR came from a human donor who had a prior SARS-CoV-2 infection. Written as DNA, the CDR3 is TGTGCCAGCAGCTTACCTATGGGACTAGCGGGGCAGTACTTC. Protein sequence: CASSLPMGLAGQYF.